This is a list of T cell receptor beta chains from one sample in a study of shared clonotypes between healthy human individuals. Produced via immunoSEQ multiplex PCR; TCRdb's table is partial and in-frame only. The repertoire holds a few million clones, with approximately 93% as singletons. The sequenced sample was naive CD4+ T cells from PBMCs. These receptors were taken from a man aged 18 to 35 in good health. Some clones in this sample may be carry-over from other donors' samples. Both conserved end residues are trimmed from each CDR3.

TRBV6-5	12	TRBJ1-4	ASRPGGGGEKLF
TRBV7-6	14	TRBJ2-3	ASSLYGLAVGEGQY
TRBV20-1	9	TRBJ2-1	SASWGREQF
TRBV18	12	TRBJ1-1	ASSPPEGTTEAF
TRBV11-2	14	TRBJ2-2	ASSLSAPVGTGELF
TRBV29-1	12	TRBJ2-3	SVPGTGTTDTQY
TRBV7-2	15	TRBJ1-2	ASSLEPARNPNYGYT
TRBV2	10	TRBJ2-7	ASQGLAYEQY
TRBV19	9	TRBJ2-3	ASSTRDTQY
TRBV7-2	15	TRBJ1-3	ASSSSVGSEAGNTIY
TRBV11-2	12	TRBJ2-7	ASTDPGLAAEQY
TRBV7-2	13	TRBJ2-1	ASSLDRAQNNEQF
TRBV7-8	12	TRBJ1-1	ASSLRQGTPEAF
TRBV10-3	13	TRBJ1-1	AISEWGSMNTEAF
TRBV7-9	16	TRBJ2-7	ASSVPTGGRRSNHEQY
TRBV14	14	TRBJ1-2	ASSQADGTFNYGYT
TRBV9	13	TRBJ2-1	ASSARSAGYNEQF
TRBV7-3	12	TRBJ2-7	ASSPQAATYEQY
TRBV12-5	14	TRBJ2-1	ASGLVSPPGSSEQF
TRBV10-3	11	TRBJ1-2	AISLAPRYGYT
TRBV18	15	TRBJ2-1	ASSPTQVSPGGGEQF
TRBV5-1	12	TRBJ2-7	ASGSGQDPYEQY
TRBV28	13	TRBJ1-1	ASSPPRDMNTEAF
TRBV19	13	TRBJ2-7	ASSNGDSPPKEQY